The 11 T cell receptor beta chains given below trace back to one sample, sequenced in a study of naive and memory T cell subsets. The beta constant-region primer was an equimolar mix of two oligonucleotides covering TRBC1 and TRBC2. Four rounds of PCR amplified the ligated cDNA using nested alpha and beta constant-region primers plus SP2. TCRdb passed the UMI-ligation and nested PCR reads through MiXCR, listing each CDR3 protein once. The sample consists of tens of thousands of distinct CDR3 sequences, around 9% of them appearing once. What was sequenced was naive CD8+ T cells from blood. These receptors were taken from a human donor in good health.

V is TRBV6-5 and J is TRBJ2-1, with TRBD2 matching 7 bases. Germline CDR1 is MNHEY and CDR2 is SVGAGI. V lost 8 bases, J lost 2 bases, and 12 bases stayed unmatched. This CDR3 region has 16 residues. The CDR3 region has the DNA TGTGCCAGCGGCTTAACGGGGGAGGGTCCCTACAATGAGCAGTTCTTC. It specifies CASGLTGEGPYNEQFF.

This clonotype was counted ten times or more. J is TRBJ2-7 and V is TRBV27; a possible D gene is TRBD2 (5 bases). The CDR3 loop spans 12 amino acids. Germline V gene sequence: CDR1 MNHEY, CDR2 SMNVEV (reference sequence). Trimming took off 4 bases at V and 5 bases at J, with 9 bases between the two ends. The DNA of the CDR3 is TGTGCCAGCAGTTCCCAACTAGACGAGCAGTACTTC. It is translated as CASSSQLDEQYF.

This clonotype was recorded at least ten times. This chain connects TRBV9 to TRBJ2-1, with no clear D. Germline V gene data show CDR1 as SGDLS and CDR2 as YYNGEE. V was trimmed by 3 bases and J by 6 bases, leaving 1 base between them. There are 10 residues in the CDR3. For the CDR3, the DNA is TGTGCCAGCAGCGGCAATGAGCAGTTCTTC. Encoded protein: CASSGNEQFF.

This clonotype was found many times. This chain uses TRBV29-1 with TRBJ2-2; D is ambiguous. This CDR3 comprises 13 residues. Trimming removed 3 bases at V and 0 bases at J, with 5 bases between. The germline V gene encodes CDR1 SQVTM and CDR2 ANQGSEA. The chain's CDR3 is CSVETSNTGELFF. The CDR3 nucleotides are TGCAGCGTTGAGACCTCGAACACCGGGGAGCTGTTTTTT.

In this sample, this clonotype turned up a few times. The V gene is TRBV10-3, the J gene TRBJ2-3, with 7 bases fitting TRBD2. This CDR3 spans 15 amino acids. V lost 2 bases, J lost 5 bases, and 7 bases stayed unmatched. Germline V gives CDR1 ENHRY, CDR2 SYGVKD. The CDR3 region has the DNA TGTGCCATCAGTGAGGCCTCAGGGAGGGGAGATACGCAGTATTTT. This translates into CAISEASGRGDTQYF.

This clonotype showed up many times. DNA for the CDR3: TGCAGCGGGAGGACTAGCGCGAGCACAGATACGCAGTATTTT. Amino acid sequence: CSGRTSASTDTQYF. The gene calls are TRBV29-1 and TRBJ2-3; 9 bases are shared with TRBD2. Looked up from germline, CDR1 is SQVTM and CDR2 is ANQGSEA. V was clipped by 7 bases and J by 0 bases; unmatched bases: 5. CDR3 size: 14 residues.

In this sample, this clonotype turned up a few times. The chain couples TRBV28 to TRBJ2-7; D is ambiguous. V was pared by 5 bases and J by 3 bases, with 14 bases between. The V gene's germline CDR1 is MDHEN and CDR2 SYDVKM. The CDR3 consists of 14 residues. CDR3 DNA sequence: TGTGCCAGCAGTCCGCGAACCTCCGACTACGAGCAGTACTTC. Translating it yields CASSPRTSDYEQYF. Variable domain in full (rest from reference TRBV28 and TRBJ2-7): DVKVTQSSRYLVKRTGEKVFLECVQDMDHENMFWYRQDPGLGLRLIYFSYDVKMKEKGDIPEGYSVSREKKERFSLILESASTNQTSMYLCASSPRTSDYEQYFGPGTRLTVT.

The chain recombines TRBV10-3 with TRBJ2-1; D not resolved. V was pared by 2 bases and J by 5 bases, with 7 bases between. The CDR3 sequence is 13 residues long. Germline lookup yields CDR1 ENHRY and CDR2 SYGVKD. The CDR3, as DNA: TGTGCCATCAGTGAGATACGGGACAATGAGCAGTTCTTC. The encoded protein is CAISEIRDNEQFF.

This chain connects TRBV27 to TRBJ2-2, with D hard to call. The CDR3 runs to 12 residues. Looked up from germline, CDR1 is MNHEY and CDR2 is SMNVEV (reference sequence). V was pared by 5 bases and J by 1 base, with 2 bases between. The CDR3 is CASSGNTGELFF. Written as DNA, the CDR3 is TGTGCCAGCAGTGGGAACACCGGGGAGCTGTTTTTT.

The rearrangement uses TRBV29-1 and TRBJ1-1, with 10 bases matching TRBD1. Germline-derived CDR1 and CDR2 are SQVTM and ANQGSEA. The CDR3 contains 15 residues. With 7 bases clipped from V and 0 bases from J, the junction kept 8 bases outside the gene matches. DNA for the CDR3: TGCAGCGCGAGGGGACAGGGGTTGTTGAACACTGAAGCTTTCTTT. This codes for CSARGQGLLNTEAFF.

This clonotype was counted at least ten times. This chain joins TRBV3-1 and TRBJ2-5; 8 nucleotides line up with TRBD1. V was clipped by 1 base and J by 3 bases; unmatched bases: 19. The CDR3 consists of 20 residues. Per the germline V gene, CDR1 is LGHDT and CDR2 is YNNKEL (reference sequence). Here the CDR3 DNA reads TGTGCCAGCAGCCAAGTTCCGCTTTCCAGGGGGCGAGTGGGGGAAGAGACCCAGTACTTC. This gives the protein CASSQVPLSRGRVGEETQYF.